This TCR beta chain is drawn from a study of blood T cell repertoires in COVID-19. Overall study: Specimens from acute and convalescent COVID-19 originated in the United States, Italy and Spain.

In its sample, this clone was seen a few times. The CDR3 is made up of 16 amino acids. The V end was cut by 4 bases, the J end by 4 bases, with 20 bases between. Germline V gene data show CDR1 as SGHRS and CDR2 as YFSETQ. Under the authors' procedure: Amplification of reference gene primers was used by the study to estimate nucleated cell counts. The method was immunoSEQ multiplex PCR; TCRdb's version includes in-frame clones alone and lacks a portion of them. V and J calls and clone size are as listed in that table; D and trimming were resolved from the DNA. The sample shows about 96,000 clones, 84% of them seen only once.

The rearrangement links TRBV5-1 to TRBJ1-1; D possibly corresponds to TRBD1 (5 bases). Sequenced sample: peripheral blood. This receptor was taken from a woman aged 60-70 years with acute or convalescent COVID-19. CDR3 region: CASSAIPQGAATEAFF. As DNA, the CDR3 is TGCGCCAGCAGCGCCATCCCTCAAGGGGCGGCCACTGAAGCTTTCTTT.